The clone carrying this T cell receptor beta chain appeared once. Its target is unknown. This entry comes from a study of OX40 agonist ivuxolimab in advanced cancers. Sequenced by immunoSEQ multiplex PCR; TCRdb stores in-frame clones only, minus some. The sample carries approximately 45,000 clones, over 75% recorded once. Germline values: CDR1 LGHNA, CDR2 YSLEER. V was clipped by 0 bases and J by 3 bases, with 6 bases between them. The CDR3 extends over 13 amino acids. Regarding the study as a whole: Both CD4+ and CD8+ T cell populations in blood had undergone clonal expansion by week 6 at 0.1 to 3.0 mg/kg.

The sequence was collected from an adult with an advanced solid tumor such as melanoma, head and neck, liver or kidney cancer. This chain uses TRBV4-3 with TRBJ2-7; D gene ambiguous. Sequences were derived from CD4+ or CD8+ T cells sorted from blood, sampled in a trial of the OX40 agonist ivuxolimab. CDR3 DNA sequence: TGCGCCAGCAGCCAAGATCTTGGCTACGAGCAGTACTTC. Residues: CASSQDLGYEQYF.